A single sample is the source of the 14 T cell receptor beta chains below, sequenced in a study of graft-versus-host responses after intestinal transplantation. The repertoire was sequenced with immunoSEQ multiplex PCR; TCRdb's copy has only in-frame clones and lacks some. The sample lists 95,000 to 130,000 clones, 90% occurring once. These TCRs are of unknown antigen specificity. The sequencing used unstimulated CD4+ T cells sorted from spleen or lymph node cells, collected before intestinal transplant. Every receptor here comes from a human donor who received an intestinal transplant.

The rearrangement joins TRBV7-8 to TRBJ2-5; a possible D gene is TRBD1 (6 bases). CDR1 and CDR2 (germline): SGHVS, FQNEAQ. The CDR3 covers 11 residues. Trimming stripped 3 bases from V and 10 bases from J, with 9 bases between. The CDR3 DNA is TGTGCCAGCAGCTTGGCACAGGGCCAGTACTTC. It specifies CASSLAQGQYF.

The chain uses TRBV11-2 and TRBJ2-5; no definite D call. The J call may be wrong; the DNA end is better matched by TRBJ2-7. CDR1 and CDR2 (germline): SGHAT, FQNNGV. The CDR3 is 11 amino acids. The CDR3 is CASSVHYEQYF. CDR3 in DNA: TGTGCCAGCAGCGTACACTACGAGCAGTACTTC.

The rearrangement uses TRBV10-1 and TRBJ2-7, with D uncertain. V lost 4 bases, J lost 2 bases, and 6 bases lay in between. CDR1 is WNHNN and CDR2 is SYGVQD in the germline V gene (reference sequence). The CDR3 is 12 residues long. The chain's CDR3 is CASSGDTYEQYF. The CDR3 DNA reads TGCGCCAGCAGTGGCGACACCTACGAGCAGTACTTC.

The J gene is TRBJ1-1, the V gene TRBV10-3, with TRBD1 identical over 11 bases. Germline CDR1 is ENHRY and CDR2 is SYGVKD. Trimming at V came to 10 bases and at J to 4 bases, leaving 11 bases not matched to a gene. The CDR3 is 15 residues long. The DNA for the CDR3 is TGTGCCACCGGACAGGGGGCGGGACGAGTCACTGAAGCTTTCTTT. Encoded protein: CATGQGAGRVTEAFF.

V and J are TRBV19 and TRBJ2-7, with a weak D call TRBD1 (6 bases). The CDR3 sequence is 14 residues long. Germline V gene lookup returns CDR1 LNHDA and CDR2 SQIVND (reference sequence). V lost 4 bases and J lost 1, with 11 bases in between. CDR3 in amino acids: CASSTQGHSYEQYF. DNA for the CDR3: TGTGCCAGTAGTACTCAGGGACATTCCTACGAGCAGTACTTC.

The V gene is TRBV5-1, the J gene TRBJ2-5; 8 bases are a match to TRBD1. The CDR3 contains 14 residues. Trimming took 4 bases from V and 4 from J; bases not matched to a gene: 6. Germline CDR1 SGHRS, CDR2 YFSETQ. The CDR3 loop is CASSTSGGRETQYF. The CDR3 coding sequence is TGCGCCAGCAGCACCTCAGGGGGCAGAGAGACCCAGTACTTC.

The V and J genes are TRBV25-1 and TRBJ2-1; TRBD2 matches 8 bases. V was clipped by 2 bases and J by 7 bases; unmatched bases: 7. Germline V lookup: CDR1 MGHDK, CDR2 SYGVNS. There are 15 residues in the CDR3. This CDR3 is CASSEPRTSLNEQFF. CDR3 DNA sequence: TGTGCCAGCAGTGAACCTCGGACTAGCCTTAATGAGCAGTTCTTC. Combining the CDR3 with reference TRBV25-1 and TRBJ2-1 gives the whole variable domain EADIYQTPRYLVIGTGKKITLECSQTMGHDKMYWYQQDPGMELHLIHYSYGVNSTEKGDLSSESTVSRIRTEHFPLTLESARPSHTSQYLCASSEPRTSLNEQFFGPGTRLTVL.

V gene TRBV28 combines with J gene TRBJ2-7, with 10 bases that match TRBD1. Looked up from germline, CDR1 is MDHEN and CDR2 is SYDVKM. This CDR3 spans 15 amino acids. J lost 3 bases, V lost 6 bases, and 8 bases had no gene match. The CDR3 DNA follows: TGTGCCAGCAGGCTCCGGGACAGGGGCATCTACGAGCAGTACTTC. Protein sequence: CASRLRDRGIYEQYF.

The chain uses TRBV28 and TRBJ1-2; 7 nucleotides match TRBD1. This CDR3 has 15 amino acids. CDR1 is MDHEN, CDR2 SYDVKM, per germline. Trimming removed 4 bases from V and 1 base from J; junction bases left unmatched: 6. CDR3 DNA: TGTGCCAGCAGTTCCCACAGGGGAGGTAACTATGGCTACACCTTC. It yields the protein CASSSHRGGNYGYTF.

The rearrangement joins TRBV28 to TRBJ2-7; D not certain. Deletions cut 3 bases from V and 7 bases from J, with 10 bases between. There are 12 residues in the CDR3. Germline V CDR1 and CDR2: MDHEN, SYDVKM. CDR3 sequence (DNA): TGTGCCAGCAGTTTGGCCCCCGGGGAGCAGTACTTC. It encodes CASSLAPGEQYF.

The table lists this clone with a count of one. The chain combines TRBV5-6 with TRBJ2-3, with D perhaps matching TRBD2 (6 bases). Germline CDR1 and CDR2: SGHDT and YYEEEE. Trimming pared 2 bases from V and 2 bases from J, leaving 15 bases between. The CDR3 consists of 16 residues. The CDR3 sequence is CASSLPGLGATDTQYF. CDR3 nucleotides: TGTGCCAGCAGCTTACCGGGACTGGGAGCCACAGATACGCAGTATTTT.

The chain carries TRBV11-2 and TRBJ1-4; D not resolved. Trimming shortened V by 3 bases and J by 2 bases, and 19 bases separated the two germline ends. There are 18 residues in the CDR3. Germline CDR1 reads SGHAT; CDR2 reads FQNNGV. CDR3: CASSFSSFSAGTNEKLFF. The CDR3, as DNA: TGTGCCAGCAGCTTTTCAAGCTTTTCTGCGGGCACTAATGAAAAACTGTTTTTT.

The V gene is TRBV4-3, the J gene TRBJ2-7, with a tentative D call TRBD1 (6 bases). Looked up from germline, CDR1 is LGHNA and CDR2 is YSLEER. Trimming removed 0 bases from V and 2 bases from J, with 11 bases in between. CDR3 length equals 15 residues. CDR3 sequence (DNA): TGCGCCAGCAGCCAAGATCACAGGGAGACCTACGAGCAGTACTTC. Its translation is CASSQDHRETYEQYF.

This sequence joins TRBV5-1 and TRBJ2-2; possibly TRBD1 for D (6 bases). This CDR3 comprises 14 residues. Germline lookup yields CDR1 SGHRS and CDR2 YFSETQ. Trimming stripped 2 bases from V and 5 bases from J, with 10 bases between. CDR3 nucleotide sequence: TGCGCCAGCAGCTTCGTGGGGGCTACCGGGGAGCTGTTTTTT. Amino acid sequence: CASSFVGATGELFF.